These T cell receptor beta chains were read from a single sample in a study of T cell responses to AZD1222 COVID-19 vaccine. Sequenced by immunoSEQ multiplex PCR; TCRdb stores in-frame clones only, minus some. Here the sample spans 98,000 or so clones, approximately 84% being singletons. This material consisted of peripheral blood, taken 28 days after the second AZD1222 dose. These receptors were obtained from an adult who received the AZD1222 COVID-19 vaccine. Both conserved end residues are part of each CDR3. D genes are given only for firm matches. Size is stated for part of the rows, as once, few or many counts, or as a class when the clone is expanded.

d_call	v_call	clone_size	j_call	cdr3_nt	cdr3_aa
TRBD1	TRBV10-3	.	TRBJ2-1	TGTGCCATCAGTGTAGGGACAGGGGCCTTCAATGAGCAGTTCTTC	CAISVGTGAFNEQFF
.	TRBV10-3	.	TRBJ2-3	TGTGCCATCGGGGCTGCCGAGAGTACAGATACGCAGTATTTT	CAIGAAESTDTQYF
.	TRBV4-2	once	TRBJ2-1	TGTGCCAGCAGCCAAGAGGCGGGGAGCTCCTACAATGAGCAGTTCTTC	CASSQEAGSSYNEQFF
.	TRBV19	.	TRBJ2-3	TGTGCCAGTAGTACGGGCGGAGATACGCAGTATTTT	CASSTGGDTQYF
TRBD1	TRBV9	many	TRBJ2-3	TGTGCCAGCAGCGCCGGCGGGACAGGGGACGATACGCAGTATTTT	CASSAGGTGDDTQYF
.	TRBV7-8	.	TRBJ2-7	TGTGCCAGCAGCTTAGGGGTGGGGGCTCGCGAGCAGTACTTC	CASSLGVGAREQYF
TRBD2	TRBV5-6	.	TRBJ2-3	TGTGCCAGCAGCTTGAGGCGGGGGGCAGCAGATACGCAGTATTTT	CASSLRRGAADTQYF
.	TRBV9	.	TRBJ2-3	TGTGCCAGCAGCTTGGGGCCTAGCACAGATACGCAGTATTTT	CASSLGPSTDTQYF
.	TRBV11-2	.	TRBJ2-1	TGTGCCAGCAGCCGCCCTTCGGGGAACAATGAGCAGTTCTTC	CASSRPSGNNEQFF
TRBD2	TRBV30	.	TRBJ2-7	TGTGCCTGGGGTACTAGCGGGACCTACGAGCAGTACTTC	CAWGTSGTYEQYF
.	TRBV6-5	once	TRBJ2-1	TGTGCCAGCAGTTACCAGCCGGTGGGGCCCTACAATGAGCAGTTCTTC	CASSYQPVGPYNEQFF
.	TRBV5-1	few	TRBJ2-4	TGCGCCAGCAGCTTGGCGCGGGGAGAAAACATTCAGTACTTC	CASSLARGENIQYF
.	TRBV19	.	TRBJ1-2	TGTGCCAGTAGTATCTCCGGGGCGGCCCCAATAGGCTATGGCTACACCTTC	CASSISGAAPIGYGYTF
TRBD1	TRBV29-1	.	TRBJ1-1	TGCAGCGCAGAGACAGGGATGAACACTGAAGCTTTCTTT	CSAETGMNTEAFF
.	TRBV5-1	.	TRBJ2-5	TGCGCCAGCAGCTGGGGGACGTCCATGCGGGAGACCCAGTACTTC	CASSWGTSMRETQYF